The present TCR beta chain was sequenced within a study of shared clonotypes between healthy human individuals (dated by TCRdb to the early 2020s). For context, the study as a whole: The cohort included three men and two women between 18 and 49 years of age. For each donor, CD4 naive and CD4 memory were each run on three plates, CD8 naive on two plates, and CD8 memory on one plate. To estimate repertoire size and how much clonotype sharing occurs between individuals, the study deeply sequenced the blood TCR repertoires of roughly 5 healthy adults. Libraries were prepared and TCR repertoires were sequenced by different laboratories using diverse techniques, in order to increase sequencing depth and limit assay-specific biases. Between about 0.8 and 8.9 billion PBMCs per donor were obtained by leukapheresis.

Study-wide conclusions, independent of this receptor: Sharing across a few donors was observed for 4.5% to 6.5% of naive CD4, less than 4% of naive CD8, over 2% of memory CD4, and about 0.39% of memory CD8 clonotypes. Naive subsets generally had larger estimated clonotype richness than memory subsets. Even with the large sequencing depth, rarefaction of the sorted-subset datasets indicated that sequencing was incomplete. Pairwise subsampling indicated that sequencing depth was expected to affect the degree of clonotype sharing among donors. Compared with non-shared clonotypes, the clonotypes found in all four sorted-subset donors had higher generation probabilities. Only blood was sampled, and tissue TCR repertoires likely differ from those in blood. Because the study included a small number of donors, the genetic and exposure-history diversity represented was limited.

This clone was observed once. The target of this receptor is not known. Base-call qualities are not available, and no considerably larger clone is one nucleotide away. Using the deep immunoSEQ assay, TCR CDR3 regions were amplified from genomic DNA by multiplex PCR. For each cell subset, the extracted genomic DNA was distributed evenly across all wells of several immunoSEQ 96-well plates, and each plate served as one replicate. For sorted subsets, approximately 200 ng of genomic DNA, equivalent to roughly 33,000 T cell genomes, went into each replicate PCR. Purified libraries were measured with a Qubit 3.0 fluorometer, size-checked on a Bioanalyzer 2100, and measured again with the KAPA Library Quantification kit. A separate single-read 150-cycle Illumina NextSeq 550 flow cell was used to sequence each immunoSEQ 96-well plate. The study's own analysis went as follows. Because the immunoSEQ output held only junctional sequences and lacked quality scores, the filtering could not match the filtering applied to full-length reads. To assign V/J genes and CDR3, sequences were annotated against IMGT germline references using PyIR, a Python wrapper for IgBLAST v1.9. Reads with weak V/J assignments (E-value above 1e-6), missing CDR3, stop codons, out-of-frame junctions, or ambiguous translated residues were removed. A V3J clonotype was defined by an identical inferred V gene, J gene, and CDR3 amino acid sequence. Percentage overlap between repertoires was calculated by dividing the number of shared unique clonotypes by the size of the smaller repertoire. Three approaches were used to assess repertoire richness: RTK rarefaction, the Chao1 estimator, and Recon v2.1 estimates of unobserved clonotypes. For all TCRbeta clonotypes obtained by the gDNA method from a few donors, generation probabilities were computed with OLGA. Drawn from immuneACCESS, this table holds only the in-frame rearrangements with V and J called that TCRdb kept. Clones are partly lost; checked studies trace under half to an unresolved V gene and leave the rest unexplained. V and J calls and clone size are given by that table; D and trimming were obtained from the DNA. The sample table shows over a million clones, and approximately 70% are seen once. The ten largest account for about 1.5% of the sample.

Germline trimming: 2 bases from V, 1 base from J; junction bases outside gene matches: 4. The CDR3, cysteine through phenylalanine, is 16 amino acids long. The only DNA kept is the CDR3, 48 bases in frame from the first base. Based on the germline V gene (reference sequence), the CDR1 and CDR2 sequences are MNHEY and SMNVEV. Healthy HIV-negative adults with no recently reported acute infections or vaccinations were included as donors. All donors were Caucasian adults living in Nashville, Tennessee, USA. CD4+ T cells were enriched through magnetic negative selection, after which naive cells were positively selected on CD45RA and the remaining negative fraction served as the memory subset. Blood was collected by leukapheresis, and PBMCs were isolated by Ficoll-Histopaque density gradient centrifugation and then cryopreserved in liquid nitrogen vapor phase. Analytical flow cytometry was used to check the purity and quantity of each magnetically sorted T cell population. From each sorted fraction, genomic DNA was isolated and quantified by UV absorbance on a Nanodrop 2000c.

The receptor was isolated from a man younger than 35 in good health. Sequencing was carried out using memory CD4+ T cells sorted from blood. The cell subset or site label here, explained by the study, means: CD45RA-negative fraction. The rearrangement combines TRBV27 with TRBJ2-3; TRBD1 agrees with 9 junctional bases. The nucleotides are TGTGCCAGCAGTTTAGACTGGACAGGGGGCACAGATACGCAGTATTTT. This is translated as CASSLDWTGGTDTQYF.